The 31 T cell receptor beta chains presented below share a single source sample, sequenced in a study of TIL therapy for anti-PD-1-resistant metastatic lung cancer (TCRdb year 2021). The time point tag for this specimen amounts to: pre-treatment sample, taken before nivolumab and TIL therapy. The baseline tumor samples were excised metastases, mostly pleural nodules or supraclavicular lymph nodes, taken from the same resection that was used to grow TIL. TCR beta CDR3 regions were amplified from genomic DNA by bias-controlled multiplex PCR with the immunoSEQ v3 hsTCRB kit. The table comes from immuneACCESS by way of TCRdb, which keeps in-frame sequences with V and J called. Part of the clones is missing from these tables; in studies checked, under half for an unresolved V gene and the rest for unknown reasons. A total of 10,000 or so clones appear in this sample, 50% to 60% of them only once. The ten largest clones add up to more than 9% of the sample.

The input for sequencing was tumor tissue, taken at baseline. These receptors all come from a person aged 25 to 85 with non-small cell lung cancer.

This chain joins TRBV5-1 and TRBJ2-3, with D possibly matching TRBD1 (6 bases). The CDR3 has 15 residues. Between the trimmed V and J ends, which lost 2 bases and 3 bases, there was a span of 13 bases. Germline-derived CDR1 and CDR2 are SGHRS and YFSETQ. This CDR3 is CASSLAGARTDTQYF. Written as DNA, the CDR3 is TGCGCCAGCAGCTTAGCAGGGGCTCGGACAGATACGCAGTATTTT.

The J gene is TRBJ1-2, the V gene TRBV5-4; D might be TRBD1 (5 bases). The germline gives CDR1 SGHNT, CDR2 YYREEE (reference sequence). V shed 2 bases and J shed 3 bases, with 11 bases lying between them. The CDR3 is 14 residues long. CDR3 region: CASSLRGSDYGYTF. In DNA form, the CDR3 reads TGTGCCAGCAGCTTACGGGGGAGTGACTATGGCTACACCTTC.

This clone is judged medium-sized. The chain couples TRBV10-3 to TRBJ2-7, with D tentatively TRBD1 (6 bases). V lost 4 bases to trimming and J lost 5 bases, with 15 bases between them. CDR1 and CDR2 (germline): ENHRY, SYGVKD. This CDR3 spans 14 amino acids. CDR3 coding DNA: TGTGCCATCAGTGGTGGGGGCCTCGCGAACGAGCAGTACTTC. It is translated as CAISGGGLANEQYF.

CDR3 residues: CASSFPSVEEKLFF. In nucleotides, the CDR3 is TGTGCCAGCAGCTTTCCCAGTGTGGAAGAAAAACTGTTTTTT. The chain joins TRBV5-8 to TRBJ1-4; D unclear. The CDR3 length is 14 residues. Germline V gene data show CDR1 as SGHTS and CDR2 as YDEGEE. The V end was cut by 2 bases, the J end by 8 bases, with 13 bases between.

This clone has more than one count but fewer than ten. This chain connects TRBV4-2 to TRBJ2-3; no clear D gene. Germline assignment: CDR1 LGHNA and CDR2 YNFKEQ. This CDR3 comprises 15 residues. V was cut by 0 bases and J by 2 bases, with 9 bases left in between. The CDR3 loop is CASSQDSMYTDTQYF. For the CDR3, the DNA is TGTGCCAGCAGCCAAGATAGTATGTACACAGATACGCAGTATTTT.

J is TRBJ1-6 and V is TRBV30; D unresolved. The CDR3 length is 13 residues. Trimming took off 2 bases at V and 8 bases at J, with 10 bases between the two ends. Per germline, CDR1 GTSNPN and CDR2 SVGIG (reference sequence). DNA for the CDR3: TGTGCCTGGAGTTTAGGGATTGATTCACCCCTCCACTTT. Translating gives CAWSLGIDSPLHF.

This chain links TRBV15 with TRBJ1-1; D is undetermined. Per the germline V gene, CDR1 is LNHNV and CDR2 is YYDKDF (reference sequence). The CDR3 contains 13 residues. Trimming pared 4 bases from V and 0 bases from J, leaving 6 bases between. CDR3 in amino acids: CATSTQLNTEAFF. CDR3 nucleotide sequence: TGTGCCACCAGCACACAACTGAACACTGAAGCTTTCTTT.

This clone has more than one count but fewer than ten. The rearrangement joins TRBV7-9 to TRBJ2-3, with D maybe TRBD2 (5 bases). The CDR3 has 14 amino acids. Germline CDR1 SEHNR, CDR2 FQNEAQ (reference sequence). With 6 bases removed from V and 2 bases from J, the gap between germline ends came to 12 bases. Here the CDR3 reads CASSPGVTTDTQYF. The CDR3, as DNA: TGTGCCAGCAGTCCCGGGGTTACCACAGATACGCAGTATTTT.

CDR3 in DNA: TGTGCCAGCAGTCCGACCCCCGACAGAAACTATGGCTACACCTTC. Translation gives CASSPTPDRNYGYTF. The chain has TRBV5-5 and TRBJ1-2, with D possibly being TRBD1 (5 bases). The germline V gene encodes CDR1 SGHKS and CDR2 YYEKEE (reference sequence). Trimming left V 5 bases short and J 2 bases short, with 16 bases between. There are 15 residues in the CDR3.

The chain combines TRBV7-9 with TRBJ2-7; TRBD2 is a possible D gene (5 bases). Deletions cut 2 bases from V and 0 bases from J, with 8 bases between. CDR1 SEHNR and CDR2 FQNEAQ come from the germline V gene (reference sequence). This CDR3 comprises 14 residues. CDR3 sequence reads: CASSLRSGSYEQYF. The CDR3 DNA is TGTGCCAGCAGCTTAAGAAGCGGCTCCTACGAGCAGTACTTC.

The CDR3 loop reads CASSSGSRQPQHF. The DNA of the CDR3 is TGTGCCAGCAGTTCAGGGTCGCGTCAGCCCCAGCATTTT. The V call is TRBV28, the J call TRBJ1-5; TRBD1 might be the D (5 bases). CDR1 and CDR2 from the germline V gene are MDHEN and SYDVKM. The CDR3 spans 13 residues. V was clipped by 4 bases and J by 6 bases, with 10 bases between them.

This clone was observed a few times. The chain combines TRBV27 with TRBJ1-2; D perhaps matches TRBD1 (6 bases). This CDR3 region has 13 residues. Germline lookup yields CDR1 MNHEY and CDR2 SMNVEV (reference sequence). Deletions cut 6 bases from V and 2 bases from J, with 10 bases between. CDR3 coding DNA: TGTGCCAGCAGCAGAACAGGGAACTATGGCTACACCTTC. Encoded protein: CASSRTGNYGYTF.

The gene calls are TRBV2 and TRBJ1-5, with D uncertain. CDR1 and CDR2 (germline): SNHLY, FYNNEI. Trimming cost V 6 bases and J 2 bases, with 14 bases left between them. This CDR3 region has 15 residues. CDR3 region: CASSGSGLGNQPQHF. The CDR3 coding sequence is TGTGCCAGCAGCGGATCGGGTCTAGGCAATCAGCCCCAGCATTTT.

The CDR3 DNA reads TGCGCCAGCAGCTTGGGCCAGGTGGGCACTGAAGCTTTCTTT. Translation gives CASSLGQVGTEAFF. The genes are TRBV5-1 and TRBJ1-1; D unclear. Germline CDR1 and CDR2: SGHRS and YFSETQ. Trimming removed 0 bases from V and 4 bases from J, with 10 bases in between. This CDR3 contains 14 residues.

The chain uses TRBV2 and TRBJ2-2; D is uncertain. Per germline, CDR1 SNHLY and CDR2 FYNNEI. This CDR3 is built from 11 residues. Deletions cut 5 bases from V and 8 bases from J, with 6 bases between. CDR3 DNA sequence: TGTGCCAGCAGTATTGCAGGGGAGCTGTTTTTT. Its protein product is CASSIAGELFF.

The chain employs TRBV6-4 and TRBJ2-3; D uncertain. Germline lookup yields CDR1 MRHNA and CDR2 SNTAGT. V was clipped by 6 bases and J by 2 bases, with 9 bases between them. The CDR3 contains 13 residues. As DNA, the CDR3 is TGTGCCAGCAGAAAGGACCTCACAGATACGCAGTATTTT. Translation gives CASRKDLTDTQYF.

This sequence joins TRBV5-4 and TRBJ2-1; D gene ambiguous. The CDR3 covers 14 residues. The germline V and J ends were trimmed by 4 bases and 0 bases, with 8 bases remaining between them. Looked up from germline, CDR1 is SGHNT and CDR2 is YYREEE (reference sequence). The chain's CDR3 is CASSDTYSYNEQFF. DNA for the CDR3: TGTGCCAGCAGCGATACATACTCCTACAATGAGCAGTTCTTC.

This clone ranks as medium-sized. V and J are TRBV5-1 and TRBJ2-2, with 7 bases aligning to TRBD2. Germline V lookup: CDR1 SGHRS, CDR2 YFSETQ. V shed 4 bases and J 1 base; nucleotides not matched to a gene: 13. The length of the CDR3 is 18 residues. Here the CDR3 DNA reads TGCGCCAGCAGCCCAAAGCCTCTAGCGGAGATGAACACCGGGGAGCTGTTTTTT. This encodes CASSPKPLAEMNTGELFF.

This clone appeared a few times. The V call is TRBV5-1, the J call TRBJ1-1; 9 nucleotides agree with TRBD1. The V gene end was trimmed by 4 bases and the J gene end by 6 bases; junction bases not matched to a gene: 16. The CDR3 runs to 17 residues. Germline values: CDR1 SGHRS, CDR2 YFSETQ. In DNA, the CDR3 is TGCGCCAGCAGCGTGGGGACAGGGCTCGTCGAGACACCTGAAGCTTTCTTT. This translates into CASSVGTGLVETPEAFF.

In its sample, this clone ranks as large (0.1 to 1%). V gene TRBV30 combines with J gene TRBJ2-7; D is ambiguous. The CDR3 runs to 12 residues. Germline lookup yields CDR1 GTSNPN and CDR2 SVGIG (reference sequence). Trimming took 7 bases from V and 7 from J, leaving 17 bases between them. DNA for the CDR3: TGTGCCTCATCCGAGACCTGGGGTGAGCAGTACTTC. This sequence encodes CASSETWGEQYF.

This clone appeared a single time. The genes are TRBV6-1 and TRBJ2-1; 9 bases fit TRBD1. CDR1 is MNHNS and CDR2 is SASEGT in the germline V gene. J lost 13 bases, V lost 1 base, and 8 bases had no gene match. There are 14 residues in the CDR3. For the CDR3, the DNA is TGTGCCAGCAGTGAAGTGGGACAGGGCGATGGACAGTTCTTC. Translated, it gives CASSEVGQGDGQFF.

This clone is medium-sized. The rearrangement links TRBV18 to TRBJ2-1; D might be TRBD2 (6 bases). CDR1 is KGHSH, CDR2 LQKENI, per germline. The CDR3 is 15 amino acids. The V gene lost 2 bases and the J gene lost 3 bases, with 11 bases spanning the gap. The CDR3, as DNA: TGTGCCAGCTCACCAGTCGGGAGCCACTACAATGAGCAGTTCTTC. Its translation is CASSPVGSHYNEQFF. Together with reference TRBV18 and TRBJ2-1, the CDR3 gives the full variable domain: NAGVMQNPRHLVRRRGQEARLRCSPMKGHSHVYWYRQLPEEGLKFMVYLQKENIIDESGMPKERFSAEFPKEGPSILRIQQVVRGDSAAYFCASSPVGSHYNEQFFGPGTRLTVL.

The DNA of the CDR3 is TGTGCCAGTAGTATTTCAAAAGGGGATTCACCCCTCCACTTT. Its protein is CASSISKGDSPLHF. This chain connects TRBV19 to TRBJ1-6, with a weak D call TRBD1 (5 bases). The CDR3 sequence is 14 residues long. Germline values: CDR1 LNHDA, CDR2 SQIVND (reference sequence). V was clipped by 3 bases and J by 8 bases, with 11 bases between them.

The chain uses TRBV6-6 and TRBJ1-5; no clear D. Germline assignment: CDR1 MNHNY and CDR2 SVGAGI (reference sequence). The V end lost 5 bases, the J end lost 2 bases, and 13 bases lay between the germline ends. CDR3 length: 15 amino acids. CDR3 amino acids: CASSPNGRGNQPQHF. CDR3 DNA: TGTGCCAGCAGTCCGAATGGGAGGGGCAATCAGCCCCAGCATTTT.

This chain connects TRBV5-1 to TRBJ1-6, with 8 nucleotides matching TRBD1. Germline V gene sequence: CDR1 SGHRS, CDR2 YFSETQ. The CDR3 totals 17 residues. Unmatched junction bases numbered 10, after V lost 2 bases and J lost 6 bases. The CDR3 sequence is CASSLDYDRGINSPLHF. In nucleotides, the CDR3 is TGCGCCAGCAGCTTAGACTATGACAGGGGAATTAATTCACCCCTCCACTTT.

About this clone itself: A far larger clone lies a single base away; this is likely a read error. The chain couples TRBV4-2 to TRBJ1-3; 8 nucleotides line up with TRBD1. Per germline, CDR1 LGHNA and CDR2 YNFKEQ. This CDR3 spans 18 amino acids. J lost 0 bases, V lost 4 bases, and 11 bases had no gene match. DNA for the CDR3: TGTGCCAGCAGCCTATCTCAGGGGGCCGCAAGCTCTGGAAACACCATATATTTT. Protein product: CASSLSQGAASSGNTIYF.

Comments on this clone: Germline and junction disagree at one end, which may indicate a read error. The chain links TRBV6-6 to TRBJ2-7; no definite D call. The CDR3 has 14 amino acids. CDR1 is MNHNY and CDR2 is SVGAGI in the germline V gene (reference sequence). CDR3 DNA sequence: TGTGCCATCAGTGAGTCGAGCGACAAAGACGAGCAGTACTTC. Amino acids: CAISESSDKDEQYF.

The chain uses TRBV6-6 and TRBJ2-4; the match to TRBD1 covers 9 bases. Germline lookup yields CDR1 MNHNY and CDR2 SVGAGI (reference sequence). J lost 4 bases, V lost 6 bases, and 7 bases had no gene match. CDR3 size: 15 residues. The CDR3 DNA reads TGTGCCAGCAGCCGCTGGGACAGGGATAAAAACATTCAGTACTTC. It codes for CASSRWDRDKNIQYF.

This clone appeared a single time. The chain joins TRBV11-3 to TRBJ2-3; possible D gene TRBD1, 5 bases. Germline CDR1 is SGHNT and CDR2 is YENEEA. The CDR3 length is 19 residues. Trimming took 5 bases from V and 4 from J, leaving 28 bases between them. This chain's CDR3 is CASSPGMSEGAAIADTQYF. Here the CDR3 DNA reads TGTGCCAGCAGCCCAGGGATGTCTGAAGGGGCCGCTATCGCAGATACGCAGTATTTT.

The J gene is TRBJ2-3, the V gene TRBV5-1, with D unclear. CDR3 length: 13 amino acids. V gave up 3 bases and J gave up 5 bases, with 10 bases separating them. Germline V gene lookup returns CDR1 SGHRS and CDR2 YFSETQ. The CDR3 spells CASSSGPGDTQYF. The CDR3 coding sequence is TGCGCCAGCAGCTCCGGGCCCGGAGATACGCAGTATTTT.

Within the sample, this clone is medium-sized. This rearrangement joins TRBV6-5 to TRBJ2-1; the match to TRBD2 covers 7 bases. CDR3 length equals 14 residues. Germline trimming cut 10 bases from V and 7 bases from J; bases unmatched to any gene: 13. CDR1 is MNHEY and CDR2 is SVGAGI in the germline V gene. This chain's CDR3 is CATRTGLAANEQFF. CDR3 sequence (DNA): TGTGCCACCAGAACCGGGCTAGCGGCTAATGAGCAGTTCTTC.